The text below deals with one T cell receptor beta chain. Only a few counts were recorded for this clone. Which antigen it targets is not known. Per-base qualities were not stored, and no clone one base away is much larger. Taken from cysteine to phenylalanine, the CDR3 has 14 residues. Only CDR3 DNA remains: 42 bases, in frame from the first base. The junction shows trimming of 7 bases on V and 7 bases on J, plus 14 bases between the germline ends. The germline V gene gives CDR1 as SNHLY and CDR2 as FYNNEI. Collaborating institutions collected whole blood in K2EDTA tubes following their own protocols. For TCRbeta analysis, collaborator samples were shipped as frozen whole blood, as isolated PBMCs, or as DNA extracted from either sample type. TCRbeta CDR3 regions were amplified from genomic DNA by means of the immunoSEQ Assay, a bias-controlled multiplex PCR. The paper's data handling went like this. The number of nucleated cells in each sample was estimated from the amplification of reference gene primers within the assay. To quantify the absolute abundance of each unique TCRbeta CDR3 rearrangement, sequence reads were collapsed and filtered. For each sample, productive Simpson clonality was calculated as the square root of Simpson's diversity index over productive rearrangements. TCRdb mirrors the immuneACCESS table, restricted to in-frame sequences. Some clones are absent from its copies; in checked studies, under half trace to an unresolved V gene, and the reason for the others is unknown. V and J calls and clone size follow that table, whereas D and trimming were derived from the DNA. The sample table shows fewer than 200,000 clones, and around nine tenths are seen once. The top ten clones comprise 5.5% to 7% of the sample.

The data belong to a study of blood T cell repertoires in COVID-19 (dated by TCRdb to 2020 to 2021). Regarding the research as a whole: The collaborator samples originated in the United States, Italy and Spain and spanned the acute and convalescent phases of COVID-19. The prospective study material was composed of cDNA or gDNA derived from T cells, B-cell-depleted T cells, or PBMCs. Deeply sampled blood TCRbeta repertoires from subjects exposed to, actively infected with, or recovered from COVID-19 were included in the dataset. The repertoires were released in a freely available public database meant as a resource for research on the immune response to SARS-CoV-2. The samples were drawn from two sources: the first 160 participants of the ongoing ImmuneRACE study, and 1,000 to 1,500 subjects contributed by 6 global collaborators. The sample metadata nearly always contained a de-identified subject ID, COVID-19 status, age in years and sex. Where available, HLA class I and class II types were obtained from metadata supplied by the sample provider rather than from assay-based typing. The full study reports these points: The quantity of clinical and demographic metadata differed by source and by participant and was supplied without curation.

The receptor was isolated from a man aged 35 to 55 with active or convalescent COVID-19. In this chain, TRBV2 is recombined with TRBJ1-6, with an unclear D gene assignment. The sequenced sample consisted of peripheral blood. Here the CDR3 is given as CASTTSGYNSPLHF. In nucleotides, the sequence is TGTGCCAGCACAACCTCCGGGTACAATTCACCCCTCCACTTT.